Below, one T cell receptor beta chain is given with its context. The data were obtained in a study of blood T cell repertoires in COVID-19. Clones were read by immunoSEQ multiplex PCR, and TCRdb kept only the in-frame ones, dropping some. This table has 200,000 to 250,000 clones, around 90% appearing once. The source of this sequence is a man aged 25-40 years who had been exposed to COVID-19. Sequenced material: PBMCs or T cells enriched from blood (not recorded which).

The DNA of the CDR3 is TGCAGCGTTGTGACAGGCGCCTACTCTGGAAACACCATATATTTT. Protein sequence: CSVVTGAYSGNTIYF. The V gene is TRBV29-1, the J gene TRBJ1-3; maybe TRBD1 (6 bases). Per germline, CDR1 SQVTM and CDR2 ANQGSEA. The CDR3 loop spans 15 amino acids. V dropped 4 bases and J dropped 0 bases, with 13 bases sitting between them.